This T cell receptor (beta chain) was sequenced during a study of PD-1 blockade in classical Hodgkin lymphoma. Study-level background: Nivolumab dosed at 3 mg/kg went to patients intravenously every 2 weeks.

Generated by immunoSEQ multiplex PCR, the TCRdb table keeps only in-frame clones and is missing some. The sample lists 30,000 to 40,000 clones; about three quarters were seen once. Trimming stripped 4 bases from V and 2 bases from J, with 2 bases between. CDR1 and CDR2 (germline): PRHDT, FYEKMQ (reference sequence). This CDR3 region has 12 residues. Every patient relapsed after autologous stem cell transplantation, and brentuximab vedotin exposure varied. This clone showed up just a few times. The TCR originated in a human donor with classical Hodgkin lymphoma. The chain recombines TRBV13 with TRBJ2-2; no firm D call. The sequenced sample was peripheral blood mononuclear cells (PBMCs), obtained at baseline. DNA of the CDR3: TGTGCCAGCAGCTCCAACACCGGGGAGCTGTTTTTT. Encoded protein: CASSSNTGELFF.